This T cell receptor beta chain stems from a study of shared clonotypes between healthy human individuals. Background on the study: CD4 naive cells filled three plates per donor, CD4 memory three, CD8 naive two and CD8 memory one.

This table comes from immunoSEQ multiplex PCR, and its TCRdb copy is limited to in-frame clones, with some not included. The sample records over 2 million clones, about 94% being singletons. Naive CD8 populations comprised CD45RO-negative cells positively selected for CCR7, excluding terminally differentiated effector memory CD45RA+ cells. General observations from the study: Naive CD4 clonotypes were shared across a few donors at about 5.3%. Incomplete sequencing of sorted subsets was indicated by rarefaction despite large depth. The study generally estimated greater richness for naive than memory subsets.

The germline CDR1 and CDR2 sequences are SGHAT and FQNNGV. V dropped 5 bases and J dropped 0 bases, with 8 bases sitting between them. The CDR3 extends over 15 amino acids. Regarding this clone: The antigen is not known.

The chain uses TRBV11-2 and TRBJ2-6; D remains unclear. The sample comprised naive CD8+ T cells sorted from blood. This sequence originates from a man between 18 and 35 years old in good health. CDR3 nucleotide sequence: TGTGCCAGCAGCCCAGAAGGCTCTGGGGCCAACGTCCTGACTTTC. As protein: CASSPEGSGANVLTF.